The next 20 T cell receptor beta chains were all read from a single sample in a study of persistence of HIV-infected CD4 T cells. Sequencing used immunoSEQ version 4 in survey mode. TCRdb's copy holds only in-frame clones and misses some; the assay was immunoSEQ multiplex PCR. The profile shows about 51,000 clones, 75% to 90% of them singletons. Anti-CD3/anti-CD28 beads served as a nonspecific positive control stimulus. Sorting selected CD4+ T cells upregulating both CD40 ligand and CD69. What these receptors recognize is not known. Material: CD4+ T cells sorted from PBMCs after approximately 20-hour stimulation, obtained from a patient who received antiretroviral therapy. The receptor set was obtained from an adult woman with HIV who was CMV-seropositive.

The chain employs TRBV6-2 or TRBV6-3 and TRBJ1-1; D is uncertain. The CDR3 contains 13 residues. V was trimmed by 6 bases and J by 0 bases, leaving 8 bases between them. Germline lookup yields CDR1 MNHEY and CDR2 SVGEGT. DNA for the CDR3: TGTGCCAGCAGCCGACTGATGAACACTGAAGCTTTCTTT. This codes for CASSRLMNTEAFF.

The chain links TRBV7-2 to TRBJ1-1; 7 bases line up with TRBD1. This CDR3 is 15 amino acids long. The junction had 7 bases not matched to a gene; V was cut back by 5 bases and J by 1 base. Germline V lookup: CDR1 SGHTA, CDR2 FQGNSA. The chain's CDR3 is CASSTPRQGNTEAFF. As DNA, the CDR3 is TGTGCCAGCAGCACGCCCCGACAGGGGAACACTGAAGCTTTCTTT.

The V gene is TRBV5-8, the J gene TRBJ2-7; a possible D gene is TRBD1 (5 bases). The CDR3 sequence is 14 residues long. Germline loops: CDR1 SGHTS, CDR2 YDEGEE. Trimming stripped 0 bases from V and 3 bases from J, with 10 bases between. CDR3 loop: CASSLVGVDYEQYF. CDR3 bases: TGTGCCAGCAGCTTGGTAGGGGTGGACTACGAGCAGTACTTC.

For the CDR3, the DNA is TGTGCCTGGAGGACACCCGAGACAGCGAGCTACGAGCAGTACTTC. Translating it yields CAWRTPETASYEQYF. The chain couples TRBV30 to TRBJ2-7; perhaps TRBD1 as D (5 bases). Per the germline V gene, CDR1 is GTSNPN and CDR2 is SVGIG (reference sequence). The CDR3 contains 15 residues. Trimming removed 3 bases at V and 3 bases at J, with 18 bases between.

The V call is TRBV29-1, the J call TRBJ1-2; 8 nucleotides agree with TRBD1. The V gene's germline CDR1 is SQVTM and CDR2 ANQGSEA. The CDR3 runs 12 residues. V was clipped by 7 bases and J by 5 bases; unmatched bases: 6. The CDR3 spells CSDTTGAYGYTF. The CDR3 bases are TGCAGCGATACGACAGGGGCTTATGGCTACACCTTC.

The chain combines TRBV3-1 (or the pseudogene TRBV3-2) with TRBJ1-6; D may be TRBD1 (6 bases). Germline assignment: CDR1 LGHDT and CDR2 YNNKEL (reference sequence). Trimming pared 3 bases from V and 7 bases from J, leaving 13 bases between. The CDR3 loop spans 15 amino acids. CDR3 region: CASSQGRGGNSPLHF. CDR3 nucleotides: TGTGCCAGCAGCCAGGGAAGGGGGGGGAATTCACCCCTCCACTTT.

In this sample, this clone turned up once. The rearrangement uses TRBV5-6 and TRBJ1-2; 7 bases line up with TRBD1. With V trimmed by 0 bases and J by 8 bases, 10 bases remained unmatched. The CDR3 consists of 15 residues. Germline CDR1 SGHDT, CDR2 YYEEEE. DNA of the CDR3: TGTGCCAGCAGCTTGGCACAGGGGTCCATGGCGGGCTACACCTTC. It is translated as CASSLAQGSMAGYTF. Combining the CDR3 with reference TRBV5-6 and TRBJ1-2 gives the whole variable domain DAGVTQSPTHLIKTRGQQVTLRCSPKSGHDTVSWYQQALGQGPQFIFQYYEEEERQRGNFPDRFSGHQFPNYSSELNVNALLLGDSALYLCASSLAQGSMAGYTFGSGTRLTVV.

The genes are TRBV4-2 and TRBJ2-2, with TRBD1 matching over 7 bases. V was clipped by 1 base and J by 0 bases; unmatched bases: 11. CDR3 size: 19 residues. The germline gives CDR1 LGHNA, CDR2 YNFKEQ. The CDR3 coding sequence is TGTGCCAGCAGCCAAGTCCTCCCCTTCGGGACAGCGAACACCGGGGAGCTGTTTTTT. Translation gives CASSQVLPFGTANTGELFF.

The chain recombines TRBV2 with TRBJ2-7; no firm D call. Trimming stripped 6 bases from V and 6 bases from J, with 9 bases between. This CDR3 is 11 amino acids long. The germline V gene encodes CDR1 SNHLY and CDR2 FYNNEI. The CDR3 region has the DNA TGTGCCAGCAGCAACCGGCTCGAGCAGTACTTC. Amino acid sequence: CASSNRLEQYF.

This chain uses TRBV18 with TRBJ2-1; D may be TRBD1 (6 bases). Germline loops: CDR1 KGHSH, CDR2 LQKENI. Trimming removed 0 bases from V and 12 bases from J, with 12 bases in between. The CDR3 is 13 residues long. The CDR3 reads CASSPPGGSWQFF. In DNA, the CDR3 is TGTGCCAGCTCACCACCAGGGGGTTCCTGGCAGTTCTTC.

The J gene is TRBJ1-2, the V gene TRBV4-1; possibly TRBD1 for D (5 bases). In germline, CDR1 is MGHRA, CDR2 YSYEKL. The CDR3 consists of 15 residues. V was clipped by 0 bases and J by 2 bases, with 10 bases between them. The chain's CDR3 is CASSQERAGNYGYTF. The CDR3 DNA sequence: TGCGCCAGCAGCCAAGAAAGGGCAGGGAACTATGGCTACACCTTC.

The chain recombines TRBV9 with TRBJ2-1, with 8 bases aligning to TRBD2. The V and J ends lost 4 bases and 5 bases, in that order; junction bases with no gene match: 14. The CDR3 has 17 amino acids. Germline CDR1 reads SGDLS; CDR2 reads YYNGEE. The CDR3 loop is CASSKEAGGRSDNEQFF. CDR3 DNA sequence: TGTGCCAGCAGCAAAGAAGCGGGCGGGAGGTCGGACAATGAGCAGTTCTTC.

The genes are TRBV15 and TRBJ2-1; no clear D. V was clipped by 3 bases and J by 2 bases, with 2 bases between them. CDR1 is LNHNV, CDR2 YYDKDF, per germline (reference sequence). CDR3 size: 12 residues. For the CDR3, the DNA is TGTGCCACCAGCAGGGCCTACAATGAGCAGTTCTTC. Its translation: CATSRAYNEQFF.

This clone has only one observation. The chain couples TRBV24-1 to TRBJ2-5, with D perhaps TRBD2 (5 bases). Trimming removed 10 bases at V and 5 bases at J, with 16 bases between. Germline values: CDR1 KGHDR, CDR2 SFDVKD. This CDR3 has 13 residues. The CDR3 DNA reads TGTGCCACGAGTAACGGATGGGAGGAGACCCAGTACTTC. Protein: CATSNGWEETQYF.

The chain joins TRBV12-3 or TRBV12-4 to TRBJ1-2, with 7 bases identical to TRBD1. V gave up 7 bases and J gave up 3 bases; unmatched junction bases: 5. CDR3 length: 13 residues. The CDR3 protein is CASTRTGHYGYTF. CDR3 nucleotide sequence: TGTGCCAGCACCCGGACAGGCCACTATGGCTACACCTTC.

This chain uses TRBV14 with TRBJ2-1; possibly TRBD1 or TRBD2 for D (7 bases each). Looked up from germline, CDR1 is SGHDN and CDR2 is FVKESK. V was pared by 4 bases and J by 8 bases, with 21 bases between. This CDR3 spans 16 amino acids. CDR3: CASSRIRQGGGYEQFF. The CDR3 DNA reads as TGTGCCAGCAGCCGTATCAGGCAGGGAGGGGGCTATGAGCAGTTCTTC.

The chain combines TRBV10-1 with TRBJ1-4, with a weak D call TRBD1 (6 bases). V was cut by 4 bases and J by 7 bases, with 13 bases left in between. The CDR3 is 14 amino acids. Germline loops: CDR1 WNHNN, CDR2 SYGVQD (reference sequence). CDR3 DNA sequence: TGCGCCAGCAGTGGAGCGGGGGCCGGTGAAAAACTGTTTTTT. Amino acids: CASSGAGAGEKLFF.

The rearrangement links TRBV7-3 to TRBJ2-3; 9 nucleotides agree with TRBD2. CDR1 is SGHTA and CDR2 is FQGTGA in the germline V gene. The CDR3 has 13 amino acids. Losses at the gene ends were 3 bases for V and 8 bases for J; bases not matched to a gene: 3. The CDR3 reads CASSFSGGATQYF. As DNA, the CDR3 is TGTGCCAGCAGCTTTAGCGGGGGAGCTACGCAGTATTTT.

The chain recombines TRBV27 with TRBJ2-7; tentatively, D is TRBD1 (6 bases). Trimming stripped 6 bases from V and 7 bases from J, with 19 bases between. The CDR3 is made up of 14 amino acids. Per the germline V gene, CDR1 is MNHEY and CDR2 is SMNVEV (reference sequence). The CDR3 sequence is CASRSLQGPPEQYF. The CDR3 DNA is TGTGCCAGCAGGTCACTTCAGGGGCCCCCGGAGCAGTACTTC.

The V and J genes are TRBV7-2 and TRBJ1-1; TRBD1 aligns across 7 bases. Germline values: CDR1 SGHTA, CDR2 FQGNSA. The CDR3 is 14 amino acids. The trim removed 7 bases at V and 6 bases at J, leaving 11 bases unmatched. CDR3 loop: CASTQGGAMPEAFF. For the CDR3, the DNA is TGTGCCAGCACCCAGGGGGGGGCGATGCCTGAAGCTTTCTTT.